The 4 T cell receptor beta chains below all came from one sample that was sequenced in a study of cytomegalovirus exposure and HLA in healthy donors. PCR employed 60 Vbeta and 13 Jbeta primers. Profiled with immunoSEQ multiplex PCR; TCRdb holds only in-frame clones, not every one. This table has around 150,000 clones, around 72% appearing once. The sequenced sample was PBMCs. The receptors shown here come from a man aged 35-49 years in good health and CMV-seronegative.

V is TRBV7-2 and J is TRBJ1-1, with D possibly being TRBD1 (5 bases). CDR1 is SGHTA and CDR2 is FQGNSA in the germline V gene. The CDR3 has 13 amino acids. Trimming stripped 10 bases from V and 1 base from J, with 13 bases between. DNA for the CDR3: TGTGCCACGGACTGGGGGGGGAACACTGAAGCTTTCTTT. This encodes CATDWGGNTEAFF.

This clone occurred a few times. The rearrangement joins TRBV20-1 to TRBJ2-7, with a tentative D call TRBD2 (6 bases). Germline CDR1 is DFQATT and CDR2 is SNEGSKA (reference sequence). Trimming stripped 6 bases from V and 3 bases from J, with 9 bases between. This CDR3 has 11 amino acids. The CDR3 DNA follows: TGCAGTGCCTCGGGAGACTACGAGCAGTACTTC. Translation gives CSASGDYEQYF.

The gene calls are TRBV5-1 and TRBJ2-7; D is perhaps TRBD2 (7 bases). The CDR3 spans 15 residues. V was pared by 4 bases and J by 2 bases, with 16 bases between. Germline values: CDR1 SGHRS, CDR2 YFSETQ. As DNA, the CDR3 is TGCGCCAGCAGCCTTACCCCCGGGGGGCCCTACGAGCAGTACTTC. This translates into CASSLTPGGPYEQYF.

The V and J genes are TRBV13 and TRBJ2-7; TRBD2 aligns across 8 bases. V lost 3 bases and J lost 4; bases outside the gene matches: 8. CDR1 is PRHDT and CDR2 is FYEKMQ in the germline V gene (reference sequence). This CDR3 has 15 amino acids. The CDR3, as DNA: TGTGCCAGCAGCTTGTATCCGGGAGGGGTATACGAGCAGTACTTC. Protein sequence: CASSLYPGGVYEQYF. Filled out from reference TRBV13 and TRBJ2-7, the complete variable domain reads AAGVIQSPRHLIKEKRETATLKCYPIPRHDTVYWYQQGPGQDPQFLISFYEKMQSDKGSIPDRFSAQQFSDYHSELNMSSLELGDSALYFCASSLYPGGVYEQYFGPGTRLTVT.